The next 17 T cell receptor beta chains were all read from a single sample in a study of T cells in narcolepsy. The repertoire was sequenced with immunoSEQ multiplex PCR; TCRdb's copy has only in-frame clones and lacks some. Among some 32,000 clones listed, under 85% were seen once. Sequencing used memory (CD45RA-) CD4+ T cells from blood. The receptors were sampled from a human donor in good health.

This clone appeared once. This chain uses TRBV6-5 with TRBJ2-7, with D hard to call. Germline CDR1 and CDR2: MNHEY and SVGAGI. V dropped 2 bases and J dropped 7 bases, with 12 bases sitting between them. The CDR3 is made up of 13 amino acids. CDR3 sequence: CASSYLTGMEQYF. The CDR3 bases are TGTGCCAGCAGTTACCTGACTGGGATGGAGCAGTACTTC.

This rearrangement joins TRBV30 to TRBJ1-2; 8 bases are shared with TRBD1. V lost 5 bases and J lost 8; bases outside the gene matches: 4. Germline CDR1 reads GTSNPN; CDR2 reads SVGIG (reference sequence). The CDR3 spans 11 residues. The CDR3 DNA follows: TGTGCCTGGGAAGCAGGGGGCGGCTACACCTTC. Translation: CAWEAGGGYTF.

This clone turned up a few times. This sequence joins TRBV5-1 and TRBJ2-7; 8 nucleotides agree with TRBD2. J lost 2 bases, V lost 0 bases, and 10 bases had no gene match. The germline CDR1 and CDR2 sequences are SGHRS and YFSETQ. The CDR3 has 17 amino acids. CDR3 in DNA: TGCGCCAGCAGCTTGGCGCTGGGTAGCGGGGCAACCTACGAGCAGTACTTC. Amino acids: CASSLALGSGATYEQYF.

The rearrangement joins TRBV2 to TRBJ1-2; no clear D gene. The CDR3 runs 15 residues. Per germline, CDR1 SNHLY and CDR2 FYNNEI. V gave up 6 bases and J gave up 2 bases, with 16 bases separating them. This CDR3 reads CASRRSQQINYGYTF. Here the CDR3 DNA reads TGTGCCAGCAGAAGAAGTCAACAGATCAACTATGGCTACACCTTC. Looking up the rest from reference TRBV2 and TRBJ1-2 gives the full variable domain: EPEVTQTPSHQVTQMGQEVILRCVPISNHLYFYWYRQILGQKVEFLVSFYNNEISEKSEIFDDQFSVERPDGSNFTLKIRSTKLEDSAMYFCASRRSQQINYGYTFGSGTRLTVV.

The CDR3 loop is CASSLDGTGKNIQYF. DNA for the CDR3: TGTGCCAGCAGCTTAGATGGGACAGGGAAAAACATTCAGTACTTC. V gene TRBV11-3 combines with J gene TRBJ2-4; the match to TRBD1 covers 9 bases. CDR1 and CDR2 from the germline V gene are SGHNT and YENEEA. The CDR3 sequence is 15 residues long. Trimming cost V 0 bases and J 4 bases; bases outside gene matches: 1.

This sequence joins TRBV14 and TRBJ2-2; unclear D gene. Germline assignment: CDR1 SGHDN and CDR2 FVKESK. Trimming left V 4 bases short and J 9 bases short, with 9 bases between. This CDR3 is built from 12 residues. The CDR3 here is CASSPGPRELFF. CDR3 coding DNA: TGTGCCAGCAGCCCAGGACCTAGGGAGCTGTTTTTT.

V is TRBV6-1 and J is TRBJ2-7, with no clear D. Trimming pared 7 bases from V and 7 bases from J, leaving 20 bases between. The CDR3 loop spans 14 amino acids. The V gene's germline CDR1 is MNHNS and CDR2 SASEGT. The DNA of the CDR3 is TGTGCCAGCACCTCGGGTCCGGCAGATCGGGAGCAGTACTTC. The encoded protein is CASTSGPADREQYF.

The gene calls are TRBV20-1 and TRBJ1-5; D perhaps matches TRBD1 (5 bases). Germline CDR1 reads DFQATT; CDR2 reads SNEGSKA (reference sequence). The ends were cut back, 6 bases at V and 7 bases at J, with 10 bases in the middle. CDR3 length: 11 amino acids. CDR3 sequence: CSAGVGQPQHF. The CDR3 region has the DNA TGCAGTGCAGGGGTGGGGCAGCCCCAGCATTTT.

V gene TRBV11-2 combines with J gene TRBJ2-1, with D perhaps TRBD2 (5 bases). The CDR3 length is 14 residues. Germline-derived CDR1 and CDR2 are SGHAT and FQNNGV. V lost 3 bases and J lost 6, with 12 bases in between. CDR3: CASSLVSGSNEQFF. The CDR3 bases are TGTGCCAGCAGCTTGGTGTCTGGGAGCAATGAGCAGTTCTTC. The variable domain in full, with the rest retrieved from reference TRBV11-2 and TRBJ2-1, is EAGVAQSPRYKIIEKRQSVAFWCNPISGHATLYWYQQILGQGPKLLIQFQNNGVVDDSQLPKDRFSAERLKGVDSTLKIQPAKLEDSAVYLCASSLVSGSNEQFFGPGTRLTVL.

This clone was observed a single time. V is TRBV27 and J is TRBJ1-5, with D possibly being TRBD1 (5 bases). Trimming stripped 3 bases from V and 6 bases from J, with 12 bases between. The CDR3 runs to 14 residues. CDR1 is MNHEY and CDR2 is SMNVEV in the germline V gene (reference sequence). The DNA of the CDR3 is TGTGCCAGCAGTTTCGGGCGGCAGGGTCAGCCCCAGCATTTT. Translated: CASSFGRQGQPQHF.

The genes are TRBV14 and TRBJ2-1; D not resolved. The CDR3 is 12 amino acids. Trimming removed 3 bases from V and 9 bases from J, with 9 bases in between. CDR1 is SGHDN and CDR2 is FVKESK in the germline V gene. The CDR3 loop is CASSQGLGEQFF. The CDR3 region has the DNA TGTGCCAGCAGCCAGGGTCTTGGTGAGCAGTTCTTC. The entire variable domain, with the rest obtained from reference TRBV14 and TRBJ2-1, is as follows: EAGVTQFPSHSVIEKGQTVTLRCDPISGHDNLYWYRRVMGKEIKFLLHFVKESKQDESGMPNNRFLAERTGGTYSTLKVQPAELEDSGVYFCASSQGLGEQFFGPGTRLTVL.

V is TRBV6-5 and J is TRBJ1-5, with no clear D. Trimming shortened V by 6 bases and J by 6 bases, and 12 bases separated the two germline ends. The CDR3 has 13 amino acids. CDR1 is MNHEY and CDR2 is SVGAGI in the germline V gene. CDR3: CASRGGSGQPQHF. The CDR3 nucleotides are TGTGCCAGCAGAGGAGGGTCCGGTCAGCCCCAGCATTTT.

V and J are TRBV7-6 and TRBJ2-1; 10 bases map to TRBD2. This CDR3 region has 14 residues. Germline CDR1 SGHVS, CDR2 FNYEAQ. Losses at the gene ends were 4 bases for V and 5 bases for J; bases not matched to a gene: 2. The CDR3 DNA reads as TGTGCCAGCAGCTCAGGACTAGCGGACAATGAGCAGTTCTTC. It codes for CASSSGLADNEQFF.

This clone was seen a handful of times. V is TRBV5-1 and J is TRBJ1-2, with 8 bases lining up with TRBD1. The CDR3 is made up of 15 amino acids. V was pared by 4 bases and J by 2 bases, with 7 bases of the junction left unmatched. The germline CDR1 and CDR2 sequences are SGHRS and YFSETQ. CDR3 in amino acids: CASSETGTGNYGYTF. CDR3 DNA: TGCGCCAGCAGCGAAACCGGGACAGGCAACTATGGCTACACCTTC. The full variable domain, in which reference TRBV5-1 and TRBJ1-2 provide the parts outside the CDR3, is KAGVTQTPRYLIKTRGQQVTLSCSPISGHRSVSWYQQTPGQGLQFLFEYFSETQRNKGNFPGRFSGRQFSNSRSEMNVSTLELGDSALYLCASSETGTGNYGYTFGSGTRLTVV.

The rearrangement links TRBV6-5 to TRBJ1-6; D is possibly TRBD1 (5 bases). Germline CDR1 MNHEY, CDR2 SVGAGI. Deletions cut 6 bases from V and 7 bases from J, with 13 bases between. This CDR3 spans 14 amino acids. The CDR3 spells CASSSEWGNSPLHF. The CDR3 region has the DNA TGTGCCAGCAGCTCAGAATGGGGGAATTCACCCCTCCACTTT.

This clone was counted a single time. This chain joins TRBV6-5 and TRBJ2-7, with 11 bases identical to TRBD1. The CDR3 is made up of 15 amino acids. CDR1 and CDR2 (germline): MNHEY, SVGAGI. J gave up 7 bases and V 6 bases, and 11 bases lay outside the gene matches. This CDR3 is CASRSGTGGTGEQYF. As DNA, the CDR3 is TGTGCCAGCAGATCCGGGACAGGGGGTACAGGGGAGCAGTACTTC.

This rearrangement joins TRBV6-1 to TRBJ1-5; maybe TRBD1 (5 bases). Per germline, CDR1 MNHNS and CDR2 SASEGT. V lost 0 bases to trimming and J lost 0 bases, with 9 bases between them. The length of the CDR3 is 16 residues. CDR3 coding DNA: TGTGCCAGCAGTGAAGCATGGGGGTATAGCAATCAGCCCCAGCATTTT. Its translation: CASSEAWGYSNQPQHF.